The T cell receptor beta chain described here comes from a study of shared clonotypes between healthy human individuals. Sequenced by immunoSEQ multiplex PCR; TCRdb stores in-frame clones only, minus some. This sample has 1,500,000 or so clones, with approximately 98.5% found just once. The CDR3 totals 15 residues. Trimming took 8 bases from V and 3 from J; bases not matched to a gene: 9. Per the germline V gene, CDR1 is SGHNT and CDR2 is YYREEE (reference sequence). The specimen was naive CD4+ T cells sorted from blood. Noted subset: CD45RA+ positively selected. The chain joins TRBV5-4 to TRBJ2-3, with 10 positions matching TRBD2. This sequence originates from a man in his thirties or forties in good health. CDR3 sequence (DNA): TGTGCCAGTATGTTAGCGGGAGGTTGGACAGATACGCAGTATTTT. It encodes CASMLAGGWTDTQYF.